This TCR beta chain was found in a study of preoperative IRX-2 immunotherapy in early breast cancer. CDR1 is LNHDA and CDR2 is SQIVND in the germline V gene (reference sequence). The CDR3 is 15 residues long. V trimming: 5 bases; J trimming: 7 bases; junction bases outside the gene matches: 11. Treatment in this sample: preoperative locoregional IRX-2 cytokine immunotherapy. This phase Ib study tested locoregional IRX-2 cytokine immunotherapy given before surgery. The protocol was immunoSEQ multiplex PCR, while the TCRdb copy is restricted to in-frame clones and leaves out a portion. This table has about 23,000 clones, 75% to 90% appearing once.

The rearrangement joins TRBV19 to TRBJ2-7; 10 bases align to TRBD1. The sequence derives from a human donor with breast cancer. Sequenced here: tumor tissue, sampled after IRX-2 immunotherapy. CDR3 sequence reads: CASSSRQGALREQYF. In nucleotides, the CDR3 is TGTGCCAGTAGTTCTAGACAGGGGGCTCTTCGAGAGCAGTACTTC.